This section outlines one T cell receptor (beta chain) sequence together with its context. Its cognate antigen is unknown. This CDR3 comprises 16 residues. The germline V gene encodes CDR1 DFQATT and CDR2 SNEGSKA (reference sequence). The data originate from a study of CXCR3-negative and CXCR3-positive naive CD8 T cells. Study-level information: Collectively, the libraries yielded 110 million to 150 million TRB reads in total, at about 1.5 +/- 0.3 million per library. Findings of the study overall: Relative to CXCR3-negative naive cells, CXCR3-positive naive cells had more hydrophobic TRB CDR3s. The study found comparably high diversity in both naive subsets and much lower diversity in memory CD8+ cells.

The authors prepared UMI-labeled TRB cDNA libraries by 5' RACE. TCRdb re-called the 5' RACE reads and catalogs CDR3 proteins one per entry, DNA excluded. The sample has 40,000 to 55,000 distinct CDR3 sequences. Every subset of CD8+ T cells was sorted in triplicate at roughly 300,000 cells each. The sequence was collected from a human donor in good health. Some clones in this sample may be carry-over from other donors' samples. The chain links TRBV20-1 to TRBJ2-3; the TCRdb call, TRBD2, lacks DNA for checking. Specimen: naive CXCR3- CD8+ T cells from blood. Indicated subset: CD45RO-CCR7+CD27+CD95- naive CD8+ T cells lacking CXCR3 (TNR3-). The CDR3 protein is CSARVSRRAPTDTQYF.